The 15 T cell receptor beta chains presented below share a single source sample, sequenced in a study of T cells in Graves' hyperthyroidism and ophthalmopathy (dated by TCRdb to 2018 to 2020). The library was obtained by multiplex PCR. Data came from an Illumina HiSeq 2000. Amplification of TCR beta CDR3 regions was carried out from RNA transcripts. The first round of RT-PCR for the TCR CDR3 was performed with the HTBI primer set and the Qiagen OneStep RT-PCR kit. TCRdb itself trimmed the public reads at Q25 with fastp, ran MiXCR and retained productive beta chains. Rows matching on CDR3 protein sequence are summarized as one entry with the most common DNA and genes. The sample table holds some 340,000 distinct CDR3 sequences, of which 12% to 15% were seen once. 30% to 35% of the sample belongs to the ten largest clones. Sequencing was performed on blood. These receptors were collected from a woman between 40 and 50 years old with Graves' ophthalmopathy.

This clonotype was seen at least ten times. The rearrangement uses TRBV24-1 and TRBJ2-3; D assignment may be TRBD1 or TRBD2 (6 bases each). V lost 7 bases and J 6 bases, leaving 19 bases between the germline ends. The CDR3 contains 15 residues. Germline CDR1 and CDR2: KGHDR and SFDVKD. CDR3 residues: CATSQGRGRADTQYF. The CDR3 DNA reads as TGTGCCACCAGCCAAGGACGGGGGCGTGCGGATACGCAGTATTTT.

The table lists this clonotype with many counts. This chain links TRBV7-8 with TRBJ1-2, with 11 positions matching TRBD1. Trimming at V came to 7 bases and at J to 4 bases, leaving 11 bases not matched to a gene. The germline V gene encodes CDR1 SGHVS and CDR2 FQNEAQ. The CDR3 loop spans 16 amino acids. CDR3 coding DNA: TGTGCCAGCACTCCGGACAGGGGGCCGGATAGCTATGGCTACACCTTC. Its translation: CASTPDRGPDSYGYTF.

This clonotype was counted a few times. This chain connects TRBV2 to TRBJ2-7; TRBD1 matches 8 bases. V was pared by 6 bases and J by 2 bases, with 6 bases of the junction left unmatched. The CDR3 loop spans 14 amino acids. Germline CDR1 is SNHLY and CDR2 is FYNNEI. DNA for the CDR3: TGTGCCAGCAGATCGGGACAGGCGACCTACGAGCAGTACTTC. Its protein product is CASRSGQATYEQYF.

This clonotype was observed at least ten times. The chain is built from TRBV28 and TRBJ2-3; no reliable D call. Looked up from germline, CDR1 is MDHEN and CDR2 is SYDVKM. The V gene lost 3 bases and the J gene lost 0 bases, with 7 bases spanning the gap. The CDR3 contains 14 residues. For the CDR3, the DNA is TGTGCCAGCAGTTTGTGGATAAGCACAGATACGCAGTATTTT. Translation: CASSLWISTDTQYF. Filled out from reference TRBV28 and TRBJ2-3, the complete variable domain reads DVKVTQSSRYLVKRTGEKVFLECVQDMDHENMFWYRQDPGLGLRLIYFSYDVKMKEKGDIPEGYSVSREKKERFSLILESASTNQTSMYLCASSLWISTDTQYFGPGTRLTVL.

The sample holds a few counts of this clonotype. The chain uses TRBV10-3 and TRBJ1-2; D is perhaps TRBD1 (6 bases). There are 13 residues in the CDR3. Deletions cut 5 bases from V and 4 bases from J, with 11 bases between. From germline, CDR1 is ENHRY and CDR2 SYGVKD. CDR3 region: CAISMGHRYGYTF. Here the CDR3 DNA reads TGTGCCATCAGTATGGGACACCGCTATGGCTACACCTTC.

The sample holds many counts of this clonotype. The chain is built from TRBV11-2 and TRBJ1-4; no reliable D call. V was pared by 8 bases and J by 7 bases, with 11 bases between. CDR1 is SGHAT and CDR2 is FQNNGV in the germline V gene. The CDR3 totals 12 residues. CDR3 residues: CASSLHLEKLFF. DNA for the CDR3: TGTGCCAGCTCCCTACACCTTGAAAAACTGTTTTTT. The full variable domain, rest sourced from reference TRBV11-2 and TRBJ1-4, is EAGVAQSPRYKIIEKRQSVAFWCNPISGHATLYWYQQILGQGPKLLIQFQNNGVVDDSQLPKDRFSAERLKGVDSTLKIQPAKLEDSAVYLCASSLHLEKLFFGSGTQLSVL.

Only a few counts were recorded for this clonotype. The rearrangement uses TRBV6-1 and TRBJ1-1; maybe TRBD1 (6 bases). Germline V gives CDR1 MNHNS, CDR2 SASEGT. The CDR3 is 13 residues long. Trimming shortened V by 6 bases and J by 6 bases, and 14 bases separated the two germline ends. The CDR3 region is CASSGGGGSEAFF. CDR3 sequence (DNA): TGTGCCAGCAGCGGGGGTGGGGGCTCTGAAGCTTTCTTT.

The chain carries TRBV12-5 and TRBJ2-2; D unclear. The V and J ends lost 2 bases and 4 bases respectively, with 14 bases between them. CDR1 is LGHNT and CDR2 is FRNRAP in the germline V gene. This CDR3 has 16 amino acids. The CDR3 DNA reads as TGTGCTAGTGGTTTGTACGTTACCCTGGTCACCGGGGAGCTGTTTTTT. Its protein is CASGLYVTLVTGELFF. The variable domain in full, completed from reference TRBV12-5 and TRBJ2-2, reads DARVTQTPRHKVTEMGQEVTMRCQPILGHNTVFWYRQTMMQGLELLAYFRNRAPLDDSGMPKDRFSAEMPDATLATLKIQPSEPRDSAVYFCASGLYVTLVTGELFFGEGSRLTVL.

This clonotype was detected only once. The chain employs TRBV30 and TRBJ1-2, with a tentative D call TRBD1 (5 bases). The CDR3 is 17 amino acids. CDR1 and CDR2 (germline): GTSNPN, SVGIG (reference sequence). V lost 0 bases and J 0 bases, leaving 17 bases between the germline ends. The CDR3 bases are TGTGCCTGGAGTGTTCGGGACCTCCGGCGGGCTAACTATGGCTACACCTTC. It is translated as CAWSVRDLRRANYGYTF.

With regard to this clonotype: A clone one base away is much larger, so this may be a read error. This chain connects TRBV7-9 to TRBJ2-5; possible D gene TRBD2, 6 bases. This CDR3 contains 14 residues. CDR1 is SEHNR and CDR2 is FQNEAQ in the germline V gene (reference sequence). Trimming removed 9 bases at V and 7 bases at J, with 21 bases between. In DNA, the CDR3 is TGTGCCAGTTTAACCGGCGGGGTCGGGGGGACCCAGTACTTC. Residues: CASLTGGVGGTQYF. The full variable domain, completed using reference TRBV7-9 and TRBJ2-5, is DTGVSQNPRHKITKRGQNVTFRCDPISEHNRLYWYRQTLGQGPEFLTYFQNEAQLEKSRLLSDRFSAERPKGSFSTLEIQRTEQGDSAMYLCASLTGGVGGTQYFGPGTRLLVL.

This clonotype was counted ten times or more. In nucleotides, the CDR3 is TGTGCCAGCAGTACCTGGGCCGGGGGAAGCGGTCAATTCTCCTACGAGCAGTACTTC. It is translated as CASSTWAGGSGQFSYEQYF. The rearrangement uses TRBV27 and TRBJ2-7, with D tentatively TRBD2 (6 bases). This CDR3 region has 19 residues. V was shortened by 5 bases and J by 0 bases, with 26 bases between the two germline ends. Looked up from germline, CDR1 is MNHEY and CDR2 is SMNVEV (reference sequence).

This clonotype came up a few times. This rearrangement joins TRBV7-9 to TRBJ1-2, with D perhaps matching TRBD1 (5 bases). This CDR3 has 15 amino acids. V dropped 1 base and J dropped 4 bases, with 13 bases sitting between them. The V gene's germline CDR1 is SEHNR and CDR2 FQNEAQ (reference sequence). The CDR3 DNA reads TGTGCCAGCAGCTTAGGGTCCGCGACAGTCTATGGCTACACCTTC. This gives the protein CASSLGSATVYGYTF.

This clonotype was recorded at least ten times. V usage is TRBV24-1 and J usage is TRBJ1-2; D gene uncertain. The length of the CDR3 is 11 residues. V was clipped by 5 bases and J by 4 bases, with 4 bases between them. Germline CDR1 reads KGHDR; CDR2 reads SFDVKD. The CDR3: CATSGIYGYTF. CDR3 sequence (DNA): TGTGCCACCAGTGGCATCTATGGCTACACCTTC.

This clonotype was found many times. This chain connects TRBV29-1 to TRBJ2-7; tentative D call: TRBD1 (5 bases). Trimming pared 4 bases from V and 5 bases from J, leaving 15 bases between. The CDR3 extends over 13 amino acids. CDR1 SQVTM and CDR2 ANQGSEA come from the germline V gene. CDR3 loop: CSVGRDSIDEQYF. Written as DNA, the CDR3 is TGCAGCGTTGGCAGGGATAGTATCGACGAGCAGTACTTC.

The chain employs TRBV28 and TRBJ2-1; the match to TRBD2 covers 8 bases. Losses at the gene ends were 8 bases for V and 7 bases for J; bases not matched to a gene: 13. From germline, CDR1 is MDHEN and CDR2 SYDVKM. CDR3 length: 15 amino acids. This CDR3 reads CASDLGGSGSNEQFF. Here the CDR3 DNA reads TGTGCCAGCGACTTGGGCGGGAGCGGGAGTAATGAGCAGTTCTTC.